Listed below are T cell receptor beta chains from one sample, sequenced in a study of T cells in localized non-small cell lung cancer. Sequencing used immunoSEQ multiplex PCR; TCRdb keeps in-frame clones, though not all of them. The table lists 2,500 to 3,000 clones, almost 25% of them singletons. Source: lung tumor tissue, taken before any cancer treatment. The receptors shown here come from a male donor aged 60 or older with stage II lung adenocarcinoma. Both conserved end residues are part of each CDR3. The D gene is left open where the match is weak. The size field is filled for only some rows; it gives once, few, many or a size class.

>-|TRBD1|TRBV19|TRBJ2-1
TGTGCCAGTAGAAAATCAGGGGGCTGGGGGAGTAATGAGCAGTTCTTC
CASRKSGGWGSNEQFF
>few|-|TRBV5-1|TRBJ2-7
TGCGCCAGCAGTTTCTCCACTGGGTCGGGACCCAGCTACGAGCAGTACTTC
CASSFSTGSGPSYEQYF
>-|-|TRBV19|TRBJ2-6
TGTGCCAGTAGTATATATTCCGGGGCCAACGTCCTGACTTTC
CASSIYSGANVLTF
>few|-|TRBV14|TRBJ2-2
TGTGCCAGCAGCCAAGATAGTAACACCGGGGAGCTGTTTTTT
CASSQDSNTGELFF
>medium-sized|-|TRBV11-3|TRBJ1-5
TGTGCCAGCAGCTTAGATGCGGGCAATCAGCCCCAGCATTTT
CASSLDAGNQPQHF
>-|-|TRBV25-1|TRBJ1-2
TGTGCCAGCAGCTCCGCCGGGTGGCAGGGAAGTGGCTACACCTTC
CASSSAGWQGSGYTF
>medium-sized|TRBD1|TRBV11-3|TRBJ2-1
TGTGCCAGCAGCTTAAGACAGGGGGCCTCACAAGGGAATGAGCAGTTCTTC
CASSLRQGASQGNEQFF
>medium-sized|-|TRBV6-8|TRBJ2-7
TGTGCCAGCAGCTACGGGTATAGCTCCTACGAGCAGTACTTC
CASSYGYSSYEQYF
>few|-|TRBV28|TRBJ2-5
TGTGCCAGCAGCCTTGATAAGAGGGGGTCGGGGTTCGCGGAGACCCAGTACTTC
CASSLDKRGSGFAETQYF
>medium-sized|-|TRBV6-8|TRBJ2-2
TGTGCCAGCAGTGTACAGGCCGGGGAGCTGTTTTTT
CASSVQAGELFF
>few|-|TRBV30|TRBJ2-1
TGTGCCTGTTTTATCCTTGATGTTGCGAATGAGCAGTTCTTC
CACFILDVANEQFF
>-|-|TRBV22-1|TRBJ1-3
TGTCCTGGGAGCGCACCACGGGCAGGCCCTGGAAACACCATATATTTT
CPGSAPRAGPGNTIYF